Each of the 17 T cell receptor beta chains below was sequenced from the same sample in a study of HIV-infected children after antiretroviral therapy interruption. Treatment in this sample: PENTA 11 planned treatment interruption arm or continuous ART arm. The TCR library was built from RNA with a 3' RACE protocol and unique molecular identifiers. TCRdb ran MiXCR on the 3' RACE reads and lists one entry per CDR3 protein. The sample shows tens of thousands of distinct CDR3 sequences, 5% to 8% of them seen only once. The sequencing used CD45RA+ CD4+ T cells from PBMCs, pooled from several time points, collected from a donor given antiretroviral therapy, either interrupted or continuous. The subset denotes: naive CD4+ CD45RA+ CD45RO- T cells. These receptors were taken from a pool of human donors with HIV.

This clonotype was detected a few times. The chain combines TRBV12-3 or TRBV12-4 with TRBJ2-3, with D perhaps TRBD1 (6 bases). The CDR3 loop spans 17 amino acids. Trimming removed 7 bases at V and 0 bases at J, with 20 bases between. CDR3 region: CASNPGEGHLSTDTQYF. In nucleotides, the CDR3 is TGTGCCAGCAACCCCGGCGAGGGACATCTGAGCACAGATACGCAGTATTTT.

In this sample, this clonotype turned up many times. This chain joins TRBV6-5 and TRBJ2-5, with TRBD2 matching 7 bases. Germline values: CDR1 MNHEY, CDR2 SVGAGI. CDR3 length equals 14 residues. Germline trimming cut 8 bases from V and 6 bases from J; bases unmatched to any gene: 12. The CDR3 DNA sequence: TGTGCCAGCCACCCGGGCCGGGACTACCAGACCCAGTACTTC. Encoded protein: CASHPGRDYQTQYF.

This clonotype was seen repeatedly, ten times or more. This could be a read error, since a much larger clone is one nucleotide away. In DNA form, the CDR3 reads TGTGCCAGCAGCCTCCCGGGGGGAAGGGACCAAGACACCCAGTACTTT. It codes for CASSLPGGRDQDTQYF. The chain is built from TRBV4-2 and TRBJ2-5; 7 nucleotides match TRBD2. CDR1 and CDR2 (germline): LGHNA, YNFKEQ. This CDR3 has 16 amino acids.

This clonotype has ten or more counts. The genes are TRBV20-1 and TRBJ1-1; D call uncertain. V lost 7 bases to trimming and J lost 0 bases, with 12 bases between them. Germline-derived CDR1 and CDR2 are DFQATT and SNEGSKA (reference sequence). The CDR3 spans 13 residues. The CDR3 coding sequence is TGCAGTGTATCTTCAGAGCTGAACACTGAAGCTTTCTTT. This codes for CSVSSELNTEAFF.

This clonotype has at least ten counts. The CDR3, as DNA: TGCGCCAGCAGCCAAGATGGGCAGGGACGAGGTCAGCCCCAGCATTTT. It translates to CASSQDGQGRGQPQHF. This chain connects TRBV4-1 to TRBJ1-5, with D possibly being TRBD1 (5 bases). The CDR3 runs to 16 residues. Trimming took 0 bases from V and 6 from J, leaving 15 bases between them. Looked up from germline, CDR1 is MGHRA and CDR2 is YSYEKL.

There are many counts of this clonotype. The chain combines TRBV18 with TRBJ1-1; 8 positions agree with TRBD1. CDR3 length: 15 amino acids. Germline V CDR1 and CDR2: KGHSH, LQKENI. The J segment lost 5 bases and the V segment lost 6 bases, leaving 11 bases of the junction unmatched. CDR3 in DNA: TGTGCCAGCTCGAGCCTCGGACAGGGTGAAACTGAAGCTTTCTTT. Its translation: CASSSLGQGETEAFF.

This clonotype was seen at least ten times. One end of the junction varies from germline; a read error may be responsible. The rearrangement joins TRBV3-1 to TRBJ2-7; TRBD1 is a possible D gene (5 bases). Germline CDR1 and CDR2: LGHDT and YNNKEL (reference sequence). This CDR3 region has 14 residues. The CDR3 region is CASSPGLDSSEQYF. For the CDR3, the DNA is TGTGCCAGCAGCCCAGGGCTCGATTCCTCCGAGCAGTACTTC.

This clonotype was seen many times. CDR3 protein: CASSLRGAAGNTIYF. The DNA for the CDR3 is TGTGCCAGCAGCTTAAGAGGGGCAGCTGGAAACACCATATATTTT. The chain joins TRBV7-2 to TRBJ1-3; D might be TRBD1 (5 bases). V lost 2 bases, J lost 2 bases, and 10 bases lay in between. CDR3 length: 15 amino acids. The germline gives CDR1 SGHTA, CDR2 FQGNSA.

This clonotype has ten or more counts. The chain has TRBV27 and TRBJ1-5; D gene ambiguous. This CDR3 spans 14 amino acids. The V gene's germline CDR1 is MNHEY and CDR2 SMNVEV (reference sequence). V was trimmed by 3 bases and J by 7 bases, leaving 13 bases between them. In nucleotides, the CDR3 is TGTGCCAGCAGTTTGTTATACCGGGCGCAGCCCCAGCATTTT. It specifies CASSLLYRAQPQHF.

This clonotype was seen only a few times. V gene TRBV28 combines with J gene TRBJ2-4, with 12 bases lining up with TRBD2. Germline CDR1 MDHEN, CDR2 SYDVKM. This CDR3 contains 18 residues. The V gene end was trimmed by 5 bases and the J gene end by 0 bases; junction bases not matched to a gene: 8. CDR3 bases: TGTGCCAGCAGTCCGACTAGCGGGAGCGGGGCAGCCAAAAACATTCAGTACTTC. Protein sequence: CASSPTSGSGAAKNIQYF.

This clonotype came up many times. The J gene is TRBJ2-5, the V gene TRBV4-1; the D gene is possibly TRBD2 (6 bases). This CDR3 spans 16 amino acids. CDR1 MGHRA and CDR2 YSYEKL come from the germline V gene. Deletions cut 6 bases from V and 1 base from J, with 18 bases between. DNA of the CDR3: TGCGCCAGCAGTTCAGAGGCGCTAGCGACCCAAGAGACCCAGTACTTC. It specifies CASSSEALATQETQYF.

This chain uses TRBV2 with TRBJ1-5, with a possible D match to TRBD1 (5 bases). Germline V gives CDR1 SNHLY, CDR2 FYNNEI. The ends were cut back, 6 bases at V and 3 bases at J, with 12 bases in the middle. CDR3 length: 14 residues. As DNA, the CDR3 is TGTGCCAGCAGCTGGGGGAGATTCAATCAGCCCCAGCATTTT. It is translated as CASSWGRFNQPQHF. The entire variable domain, with the rest obtained from reference TRBV2 and TRBJ1-5, is as follows: EPEVTQTPSHQVTQMGQEVILRCVPISNHLYFYWYRQILGQKVEFLVSFYNNEISEKSEIFDDQFSVERPDGSNFTLKIRSTKLEDSAMYFCASSWGRFNQPQHFGDGTRLSIL.

This clonotype was recorded many times. The chain combines TRBV19 with TRBJ1-5, with D unclear. The germline CDR1 and CDR2 sequences are LNHDA and SQIVND (reference sequence). This CDR3 spans 14 amino acids. V was shortened by 0 bases and J by 4 bases, with 7 bases between the two germline ends. In DNA form, the CDR3 reads TGTGCCAGTAGTATAGAGGCAGAGAATCAGCCCCAGCATTTT. Its translation: CASSIEAENQPQHF. Full variable domain (remainder filled in from reference TRBV19 and TRBJ1-5): DGGITQSPKYLFRKEGQNVTLSCEQNLNHDAMYWYRQDPGQGLRLIYYSQIVNDFQKGDIAEGYSVSREKKESFPLTVTSAQKNPTAFYLCASSIEAENQPQHFGDGTRLSIL.

This clonotype has at least ten counts. The rearrangement uses TRBV4-2 and TRBJ2-5; TRBD2 might be the D (5 bases). This CDR3 has 14 amino acids. The ends were cut back, 1 base at V and 4 bases at J, with 10 bases in the middle. CDR1 is LGHNA and CDR2 is YNFKEQ in the germline V gene. CDR3 sequence reads: CASSQGTYLETQYF. CDR3 nucleotide sequence: TGTGCCAGCAGCCAAGGGACTTATCTAGAGACCCAGTACTTC.

This clonotype was picked up a small number of times. The V and J genes are TRBV13 and TRBJ2-7; tentatively, D is TRBD1 or TRBD2 (5 bases each). This CDR3 has 14 residues. V gave up 6 bases and J gave up 0 bases, with 12 bases separating them. CDR1 PRHDT and CDR2 FYEKMQ come from the germline V gene (reference sequence). CDR3 sequence reads: CASRWGRRSYEQYF. DNA of the CDR3: TGTGCCAGCAGATGGGGACGGCGCTCCTACGAGCAGTACTTC.

This clonotype was recorded many times. The CDR3, as DNA: TGTGCCAGCAGTTACTCCTCCCAGAACTATGGCTACACCTTC. Translating gives CASSYSSQNYGYTF. V usage is TRBV6-6 and J usage is TRBJ1-2; D is ambiguous. The CDR3 is 14 residues long. Germline V gene data show CDR1 as MNHNY and CDR2 as SVGAGI (reference sequence). The V end was cut by 0 bases, the J end by 2 bases, with 7 bases between.

There are many counts of this clonotype. The DNA for the CDR3 is TGCAGTGCTGGTGGAGGACACGAGTCCTACTTC. Protein sequence: CSAGGGHESYF. The V call is TRBV20-1, the J call TRBJ2-7; either TRBD1 or TRBD2 may supply D (5 bases each). CDR3 length equals 11 residues. Germline V gene data show CDR1 as DFQATT and CDR2 as SNEGSKA (reference sequence). With 5 bases removed from V and 13 bases from J, the gap between germline ends came to 18 bases.